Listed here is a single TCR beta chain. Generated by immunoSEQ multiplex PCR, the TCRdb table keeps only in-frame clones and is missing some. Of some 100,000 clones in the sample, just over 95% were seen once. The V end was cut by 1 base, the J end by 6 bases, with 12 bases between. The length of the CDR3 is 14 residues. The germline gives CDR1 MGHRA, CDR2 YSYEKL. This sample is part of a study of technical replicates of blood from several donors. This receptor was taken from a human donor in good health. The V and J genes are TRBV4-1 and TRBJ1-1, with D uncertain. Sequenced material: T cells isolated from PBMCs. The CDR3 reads CASSQGLSVSEAFF. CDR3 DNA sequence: TGCGCCAGCAGCCAAGGGCTCAGCGTCTCTGAAGCTTTCTTT.